Below are 23 T cell receptor beta chains sequenced from a single sample in a study of T cells after yellow fever vaccination. One entry per CDR3 protein, called by TCRdb with MiXCR from the 5' RACE reads. The top ten hold about 10% of the sample, which has some 48,000 distinct CDR3 sequences, 5% to 7% seen once. The sample consisted of PBMCs, either bulk or a sorted T-cell subset (CD4+, CD8+, memory, or dextramer-sorted; not recorded which), taken 45 days after the yellow fever booster vaccination. All receptors come from a man aged 30 to 39 who received the YFV17D yellow fever vaccine.

Note on this clonotype: One end of the junction fails to match germline, which may point to a read error. The chain recombines TRBV10-3 with TRBJ2-5, with TRBD2 matching over 9 bases. Per germline, CDR1 ENHRY and CDR2 SYGVKD. The CDR3 contains 17 residues. CDR3 bases: TGTGCCACCCTAAGGGGATTGGGGACTAGCTTGCAAGAGAACCAGTACTTC. Its translation is CATLRGLGTSLQENQYF.

The sample holds many counts of this clonotype. The rearrangement uses TRBV5-1 and TRBJ1-5, with 10 bases identical to TRBD1. Germline lookup yields CDR1 SGHRS and CDR2 YFSETQ. Losses at the gene ends were 4 bases for V and 2 bases for J; bases not matched to a gene: 3. This CDR3 is built from 15 residues. DNA for the CDR3: TGCGCCAGCAGCCAGACAGGGGGCGGCAATCAGCCCCAGCATTTT. Protein: CASSQTGGGNQPQHF.

This clonotype was observed at least ten times. The chain couples TRBV20-1 to TRBJ2-5; D may be TRBD2 (5 bases). Germline V CDR1 and CDR2: DFQATT, SNEGSKA (reference sequence). V was shortened by 3 bases and J by 5 bases, with 10 bases between the two germline ends. This CDR3 region has 12 residues. CDR3 loop: CSASGDSETQYF. The CDR3 DNA is TGCAGTGCTAGCGGGGATAGCGAGACCCAGTACTTC.

V is TRBV15 and J is TRBJ2-5; D is possibly TRBD1 (7 bases). V lost 2 bases to trimming and J lost 5 bases, with 12 bases between them. CDR1 is LNHNV, CDR2 YYDKDF, per germline (reference sequence). The CDR3 runs to 14 residues. Here the CDR3 DNA reads TGTGCCACCAGCAGACAACAGGGGAGGGAGACCCAGTACTTC. Residues: CATSRQQGRETQYF.

The table lists this clonotype with a few counts. The chain combines TRBV20-1 with TRBJ2-7; 10 positions agree with TRBD1. The junction had 1 base not matched to a gene; V was cut back by 7 bases and J by 1 base. This CDR3 is built from 12 residues. The germline V gene has CDR1 DFQATT and CDR2 SNEGSKA (reference sequence). This CDR3 reads CSGGQGSYEQYF. Here the CDR3 DNA reads TGCAGTGGGGGACAGGGGTCCTACGAGCAGTACTTC.

This clonotype was seen repeatedly, ten times or more. The chain carries TRBV20-1 and TRBJ1-2, with D maybe TRBD1 (5 bases). This CDR3 contains 14 residues. V lost 6 bases and J 3 bases, leaving 17 bases between the germline ends. Looked up from germline, CDR1 is DFQATT and CDR2 is SNEGSKA (reference sequence). CDR3 sequence (DNA): TGCAGTGCAACAATACTGGGGCAGGACTATGGCTACACCTTC. Its protein is CSATILGQDYGYTF.

In this sample, this clonotype is medium-sized. This chain joins TRBV5-1 and TRBJ2-1; 10 bases line up with TRBD2. V lost 2 bases and J lost 4; bases outside the gene matches: 3. Per the germline V gene, CDR1 is SGHRS and CDR2 is YFSETQ. The CDR3 contains 15 residues. The CDR3 coding sequence is TGCGCCAGCAGCTTACTAGCGGGGTCATACAATGAGCAGTTCTTC. Amino acids: CASSLLAGSYNEQFF.

This chain joins TRBV10-3 and TRBJ2-5, with 8 bases that match TRBD1. The CDR3 contains 15 residues. The V and J ends lost 6 bases and 5 bases, in that order; junction bases with no gene match: 11. Germline V gene lookup returns CDR1 ENHRY and CDR2 SYGVKD. The CDR3 sequence: CAISGGTGRGETQYF. CDR3 sequence (DNA): TGTGCCATCAGCGGAGGGACAGGCAGGGGGGAGACCCAGTACTTC.

The chain carries TRBV6-5 and TRBJ1-1; the D is unclear. V lost 2 bases and J 4 bases, leaving 14 bases between the germline ends. In germline, CDR1 is MNHEY, CDR2 SVGAGI. The CDR3 has 15 residues. As DNA, the CDR3 is TGTGCCAGCAGTTACGGGTCTACGGCGGCCACTGAAGCTTTCTTT. This sequence encodes CASSYGSTAATEAFF.

This clonotype was picked up many times. The V call is TRBV5-1, the J call TRBJ2-1, with 7 bases that match TRBD1. Germline-derived CDR1 and CDR2 are SGHRS and YFSETQ. The CDR3 loop spans 14 amino acids. The J segment lost 2 bases and the V segment lost 1 base, leaving 0 bases of the junction unmatched. CDR3 region: CASSLQGAYNEQFF. The DNA of the CDR3 is TGCGCCAGCAGCTTGCAGGGGGCCTACAATGAGCAGTTCTTC.

Ten or more counts support this clonotype. This sequence joins TRBV7-2 and TRBJ2-2; possible D gene TRBD1, 5 bases. Per germline, CDR1 SGHTA and CDR2 FQGNSA. Trimming took off 4 bases at V and 2 bases at J, with 11 bases between the two ends. This CDR3 is built from 15 residues. As DNA, the CDR3 is TGTGCCAGCAGCTCCACGACAGTTAACACCGGGGAGCTGTTTTTT. Translating it yields CASSSTTVNTGELFF. The full variable domain, rest sourced from reference TRBV7-2 and TRBJ2-2, is GAGVSQSPSNKVTEKGKDVELRCDPISGHTALYWYRQSLGQGLEFLIYFQGNSAPDKSGLPSDRFSAERTGGSVSTLTIQRTQQEDSAVYLCASSSTTVNTGELFFGEGSRLTVL.

The CDR3 protein is CASSSPPDLTDTQYF. The CDR3 nucleotides are TGTGCCAGCAGTTCCCCCCCGGACTTGACAGATACGCAGTATTTT. The chain links TRBV28 to TRBJ2-3, with D perhaps TRBD2 (5 bases). Germline V gene lookup returns CDR1 MDHEN and CDR2 SYDVKM. The length of the CDR3 is 15 residues. V was trimmed by 4 bases and J by 3 bases, leaving 14 bases between them.

This clonotype was found many times. Written as DNA, the CDR3 is TGTGCCAGCAGCCAAGATCGGGTGACAGGGACCTACGAGCAGTACTTC. It is translated as CASSQDRVTGTYEQYF. V and J are TRBV3-1 and TRBJ2-7, with 7 nucleotides matching TRBD1. The CDR3 has 16 amino acids. The V gene's germline CDR1 is LGHDT and CDR2 YNNKEL (reference sequence). V lost 0 bases to trimming and J lost 2 bases; unmatched junction nucleotides: 7.

The chain is built from TRBV7-2 and TRBJ1-5; no reliable D call. The CDR3 runs 15 residues. V was trimmed by 0 bases and J by 7 bases, leaving 13 bases between them. Germline values: CDR1 SGHTA, CDR2 FQGNSA. CDR3 nucleotides: TGTGCCAGCAGCTTAGCGTCGCGGGGAGGACAGCCCCAGCATTTT. Translated, it gives CASSLASRGGQPQHF.

This clonotype showed up many times. The chain carries TRBV29-1 and TRBJ2-2, with 7 positions matching TRBD2. With 4 bases clipped from V and 5 bases from J, the junction kept 10 bases outside the gene matches. CDR1 is SQVTM, CDR2 ANQGSEA, per germline. The CDR3 runs to 15 residues. CDR3 protein: CSVVGLHGGTGELFF. CDR3 bases: TGCAGCGTTGTGGGACTACACGGGGGGACCGGGGAGCTGTTTTTT.

A few counts support this clonotype. CDR3 loop: CASSQGVGTDTQYF. CDR3 nucleotide sequence: TGTGCCAGCTCACAGGGAGTTGGAACAGATACGCAGTATTTT. The V and J genes are TRBV6-1 and TRBJ2-3; weak D call: TRBD1 (6 bases). Between the trimmed V and J ends, which lost 8 bases and 3 bases, there was a span of 15 bases. Looked up from germline, CDR1 is MNHNS and CDR2 is SASEGT. This CDR3 is built from 14 residues.

This clonotype was counted at least ten times. The V gene is TRBV7-9, the J gene TRBJ2-3; 11 bases line up with TRBD1. Losses at the gene ends were 5 bases for V and 5 bases for J; bases not matched to a gene: 3. There are 14 residues in the CDR3. CDR1 and CDR2 from the germline V gene are SEHNR and FQNEAQ (reference sequence). The CDR3 region has the DNA TGTGCCAGCAGCCCGGGACAGGGGGAAGATACGCAGTATTTT. Translation gives CASSPGQGEDTQYF.

This clonotype was observed a few times. The rearrangement links TRBV29-1 to TRBJ2-5, with D perhaps TRBD2 (6 bases). The CDR3 extends over 14 amino acids. Germline V gene sequence: CDR1 SQVTM, CDR2 ANQGSEA. V dropped 4 bases and J dropped 0 bases, with 12 bases sitting between them. The DNA for the CDR3 is TGCAGCGTTGGTCGGGGCGGGAACCAAGAGACCCAGTACTTC. It yields the protein CSVGRGGNQETQYF.

This clonotype occurred many times. The chain combines TRBV10-3 with TRBJ2-7, with 7 nucleotides matching TRBD1. V shed 5 bases and J 1 base; nucleotides not matched to a gene: 5. This CDR3 contains 14 residues. The V gene's germline CDR1 is ENHRY and CDR2 SYGVKD. CDR3 amino acids: CAISKGGQSYEQYF. CDR3 DNA: TGTGCCATCAGTAAAGGGGGCCAGTCCTACGAGCAGTACTTC.

This clonotype came up many times. The genes are TRBV5-1 and TRBJ1-3; D unresolved. Germline loops: CDR1 SGHRS, CDR2 YFSETQ. This CDR3 region has 16 residues. V was cut by 0 bases and J by 3 bases, with 13 bases left in between. CDR3 sequence: CASSLGLPRDGNTIYF. CDR3 nucleotide sequence: TGCGCCAGCAGCTTGGGACTGCCTCGGGATGGAAACACCATATATTTT.

The V call is TRBV4-3, the J call TRBJ2-7, with D possibly being TRBD1 or TRBD2 (6 bases each). CDR3 size: 15 residues. The germline gives CDR1 LGHNA, CDR2 YSLEER. Trimming shortened V by 0 bases and J by 6 bases, and 15 bases separated the two germline ends. CDR3 residues: CASSQEGGRVAEQYF. The CDR3 DNA sequence: TGCGCCAGCAGCCAAGAAGGGGGGCGGGTCGCCGAGCAGTACTTC.

This clonotype was observed at least ten times. This chain uses TRBV20-1 with TRBJ2-5, with TRBD2 identical over 7 bases. The V gene's germline CDR1 is DFQATT and CDR2 SNEGSKA (reference sequence). The length of the CDR3 is 16 residues. Trimming cost V 3 bases and J 5 bases; bases outside gene matches: 15. This CDR3 reads CSASIGGRLWGETQYF. CDR3 DNA: TGCAGTGCTAGTATTGGCGGGAGATTGTGGGGGGAGACCCAGTACTTC.

There are many counts of this clonotype. The J gene is TRBJ2-7, the V gene TRBV12-3 or TRBV12-4; D is uncertain. There are 13 residues in the CDR3. The V gene lost 1 base and the J gene lost 3 bases, with 7 bases spanning the gap. The CDR3 reads CASSLGALYEQYF. The CDR3 DNA is TGTGCCAGCAGTTTAGGGGCCCTCTACGAGCAGTACTTC.